This is a list of T cell receptor beta chains from one sample in a study of cytomegalovirus exposure and HLA in healthy donors. Clones were read by immunoSEQ multiplex PCR, and TCRdb kept only the in-frame ones, dropping some. This sample's table reports about 48,000 clones. The specimen sequenced was PBMCs. These receptors all come from a woman in her 40s in good health and CMV-seronegative. Both conserved end residues are trimmed from each CDR3. The order of the fields is J gene, V gene, CDR3 protein.

TRBJ1-2 TRBV5-1 ASRQGRGSYT
TRBJ1-5 TRBV28 ASSSNRGLSNQPQH
TRBJ2-6 TRBV7-3 ASSFSGTPLSGANVLT
TRBJ2-7 TRBV6-5 ASSGPDFAYEQY
TRBJ1-6 TRBV6-1 ASTKEGQGNSPLH
TRBJ1-2 TRBV6-5 ASSYRGGLGYT
TRBJ2-2 TRBV7-6 ASSFRGLGNTGELF
TRBJ1-1 TRBV12-5 ASGLVAGLGTEAF
TRBJ1-3 TRBV30 AWSVTTRNTIY
TRBJ2-3 TRBV7-9 ASSLLGRAAREDADKQY
TRBJ1-5 TRBV6-1 ASSSRQSHQPQH
TRBJ2-7 TRBV10-3 ATLGQGTYEQY